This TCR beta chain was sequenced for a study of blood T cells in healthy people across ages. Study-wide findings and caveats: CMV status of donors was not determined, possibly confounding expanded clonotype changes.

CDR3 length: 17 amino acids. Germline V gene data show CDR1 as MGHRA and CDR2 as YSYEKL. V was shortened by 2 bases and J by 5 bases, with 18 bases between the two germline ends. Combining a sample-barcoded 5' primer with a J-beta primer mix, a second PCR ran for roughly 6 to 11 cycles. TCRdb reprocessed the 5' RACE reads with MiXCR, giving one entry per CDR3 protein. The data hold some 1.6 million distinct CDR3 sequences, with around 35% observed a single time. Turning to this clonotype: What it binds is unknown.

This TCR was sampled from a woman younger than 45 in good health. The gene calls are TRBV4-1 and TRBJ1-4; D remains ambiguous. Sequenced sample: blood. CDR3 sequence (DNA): TGCGCCAGCAGCCAATTCGGGCCCGGCAGCGTAAATGAAAAACTGTTTTTT. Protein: CASSQFGPGSVNEKLFF.